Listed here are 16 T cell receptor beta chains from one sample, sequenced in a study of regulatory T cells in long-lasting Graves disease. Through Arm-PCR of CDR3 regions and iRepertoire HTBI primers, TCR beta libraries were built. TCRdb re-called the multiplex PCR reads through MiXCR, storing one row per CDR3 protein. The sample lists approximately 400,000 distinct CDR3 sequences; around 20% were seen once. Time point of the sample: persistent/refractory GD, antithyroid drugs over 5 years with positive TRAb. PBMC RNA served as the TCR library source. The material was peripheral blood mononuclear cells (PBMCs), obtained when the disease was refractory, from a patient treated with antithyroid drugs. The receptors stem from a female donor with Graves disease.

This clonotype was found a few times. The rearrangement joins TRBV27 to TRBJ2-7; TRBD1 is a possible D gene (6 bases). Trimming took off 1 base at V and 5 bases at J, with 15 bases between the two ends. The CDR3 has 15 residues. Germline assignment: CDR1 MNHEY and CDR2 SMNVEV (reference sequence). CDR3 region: CASSLFVGTFHEQYF. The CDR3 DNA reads TGTGCCAGCAGTTTATTCGTCGGGACATTCCACGAGCAGTACTTC.

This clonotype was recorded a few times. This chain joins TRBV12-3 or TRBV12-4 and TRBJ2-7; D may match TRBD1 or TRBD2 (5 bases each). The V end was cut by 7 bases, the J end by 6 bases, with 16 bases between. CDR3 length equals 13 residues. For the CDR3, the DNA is TGTGCCAGCACCTGGGGGACGTCGGGCGAGCAGTACTTC. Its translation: CASTWGTSGEQYF.

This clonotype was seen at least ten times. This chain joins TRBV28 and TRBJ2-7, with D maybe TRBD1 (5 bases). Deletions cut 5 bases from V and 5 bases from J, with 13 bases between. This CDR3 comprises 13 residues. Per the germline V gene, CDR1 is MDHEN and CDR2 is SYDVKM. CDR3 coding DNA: TGTGCCAGCAGTCGCGGACATGGCCACGAGCAGTACTTC. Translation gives CASSRGHGHEQYF.

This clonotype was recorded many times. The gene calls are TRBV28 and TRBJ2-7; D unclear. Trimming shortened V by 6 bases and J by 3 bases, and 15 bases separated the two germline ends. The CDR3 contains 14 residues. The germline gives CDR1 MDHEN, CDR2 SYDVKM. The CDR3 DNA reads TGTGCCAGCAGGGGAAGGCAGAGCTACTACGAGCAGTACTTC. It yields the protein CASRGRQSYYEQYF.

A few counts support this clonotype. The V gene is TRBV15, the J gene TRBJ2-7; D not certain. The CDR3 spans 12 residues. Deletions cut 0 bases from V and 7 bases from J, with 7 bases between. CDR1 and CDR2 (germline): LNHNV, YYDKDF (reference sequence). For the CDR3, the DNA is TGTGCCACCAGCAGAGAGACTGGGGAGCAGTACTTC. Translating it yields CATSRETGEQYF.

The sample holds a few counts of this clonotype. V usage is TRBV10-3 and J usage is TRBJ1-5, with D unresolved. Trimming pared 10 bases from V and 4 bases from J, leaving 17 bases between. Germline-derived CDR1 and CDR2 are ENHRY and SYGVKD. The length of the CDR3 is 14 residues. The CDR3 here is CATRGFTPNQPQHF. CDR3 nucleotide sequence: TGTGCCACTCGGGGTTTTACTCCAAATCAGCCCCAGCATTTT.

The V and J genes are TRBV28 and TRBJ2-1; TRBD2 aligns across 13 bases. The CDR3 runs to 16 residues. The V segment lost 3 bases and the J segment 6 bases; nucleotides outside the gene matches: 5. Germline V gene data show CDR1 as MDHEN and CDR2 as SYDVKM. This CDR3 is CASSLRTSGSSNEQFF. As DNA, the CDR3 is TGTGCCAGCAGTTTGCGGACTAGCGGGAGCAGCAATGAGCAGTTCTTC.

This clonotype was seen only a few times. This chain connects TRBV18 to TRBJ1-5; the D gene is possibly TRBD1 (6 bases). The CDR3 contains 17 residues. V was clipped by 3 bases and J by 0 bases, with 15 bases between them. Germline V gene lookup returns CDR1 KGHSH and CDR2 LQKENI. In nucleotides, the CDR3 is TGTGCCAGCTCACCCGCACGAGGGGGGAATAGCAATCAGCCCCAGCATTTT. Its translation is CASSPARGGNSNQPQHF.

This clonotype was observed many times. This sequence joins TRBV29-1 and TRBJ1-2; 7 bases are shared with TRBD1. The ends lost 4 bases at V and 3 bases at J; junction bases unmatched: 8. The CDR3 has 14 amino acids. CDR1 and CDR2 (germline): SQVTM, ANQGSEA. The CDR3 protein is CSVVLPDRDYGYTF. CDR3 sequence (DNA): TGCAGCGTTGTACTCCCAGACAGGGACTATGGCTACACCTTC.

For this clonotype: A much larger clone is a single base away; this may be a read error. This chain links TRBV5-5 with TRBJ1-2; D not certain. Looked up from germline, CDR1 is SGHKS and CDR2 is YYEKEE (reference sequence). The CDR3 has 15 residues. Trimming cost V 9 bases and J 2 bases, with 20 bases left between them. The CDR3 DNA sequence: TGTGCCACGCAGCTTGTGGCCAGCGACAACTATGGCTACACCTTC. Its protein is CATQLVASDNYGYTF.

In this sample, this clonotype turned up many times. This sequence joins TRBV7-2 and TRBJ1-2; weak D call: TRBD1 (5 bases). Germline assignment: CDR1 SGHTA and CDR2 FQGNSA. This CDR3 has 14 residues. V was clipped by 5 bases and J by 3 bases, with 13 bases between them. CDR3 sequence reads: CASSAITRDYGYTF. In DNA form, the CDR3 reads TGTGCCAGCAGCGCGATAACCAGGGACTATGGCTACACCTTC. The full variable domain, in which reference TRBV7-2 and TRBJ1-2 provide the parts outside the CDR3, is GAGVSQSPSNKVTEKGKDVELRCDPISGHTALYWYRQSLGQGLEFLIYFQGNSAPDKSGLPSDRFSAERTGGSVSTLTIQRTQQEDSAVYLCASSAITRDYGYTFGSGTRLTVV.

CDR3 DNA sequence: TGTGCCAGCAGCGCGGTAGGGTTCGAACAGCCCCAGCATTTT. Translating gives CASSAVGFEQPQHF. The chain employs TRBV7-9 and TRBJ1-5; unclear D gene. This CDR3 contains 14 residues. CDR1 is SEHNR, CDR2 FQNEAQ, per germline (reference sequence). Trimming removed 5 bases from V and 7 bases from J, with 15 bases in between.

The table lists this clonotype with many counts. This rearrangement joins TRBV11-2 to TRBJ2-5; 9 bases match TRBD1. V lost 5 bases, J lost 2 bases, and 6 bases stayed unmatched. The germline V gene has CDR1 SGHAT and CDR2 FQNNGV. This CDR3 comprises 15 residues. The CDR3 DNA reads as TGTGCCAGCAGCATGTACAGGGGGCGTCAAGAGACCCAGTACTTC. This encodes CASSMYRGRQETQYF.

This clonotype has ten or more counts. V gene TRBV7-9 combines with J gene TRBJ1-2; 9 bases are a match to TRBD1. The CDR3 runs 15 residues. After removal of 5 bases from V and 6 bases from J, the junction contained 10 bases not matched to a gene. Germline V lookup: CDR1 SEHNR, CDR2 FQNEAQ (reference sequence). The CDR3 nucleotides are TGTGCCAGCAGCGAGGGACAGGGTAATGGTAATGGCTACACCTTC. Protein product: CASSEGQGNGNGYTF.

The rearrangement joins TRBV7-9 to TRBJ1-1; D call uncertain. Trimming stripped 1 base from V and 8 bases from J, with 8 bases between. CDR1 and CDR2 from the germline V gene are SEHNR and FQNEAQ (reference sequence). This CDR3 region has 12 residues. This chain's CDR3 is CASSLVEGEAFF. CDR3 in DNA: TGTGCCAGCAGCTTAGTGGAAGGGGAAGCTTTCTTT.

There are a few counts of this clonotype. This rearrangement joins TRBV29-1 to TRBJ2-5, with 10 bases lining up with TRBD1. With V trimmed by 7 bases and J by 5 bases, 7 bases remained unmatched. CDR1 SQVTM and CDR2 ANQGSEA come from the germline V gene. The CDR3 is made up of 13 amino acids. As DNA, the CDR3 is TGCAGCGCCTTAAGACAGGGGGCGGAGACCCAGTACTTC. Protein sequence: CSALRQGAETQYF.